The 17 T cell receptor beta chains presented below share a single source sample, sequenced in a study of blood T cell repertoires in COVID-19. TCRdb's table, derived via immunoSEQ multiplex PCR, lists solely in-frame clones and lacks some. Of around 140,000 clones listed, roughly 80% are singletons. The specimen sequenced was PBMCs or T cells enriched from blood (not recorded which). The receptors here all came from a man in his forties with acute COVID-19.

The V call is TRBV11-3, the J call TRBJ2-3; TRBD1 is a possible D gene (6 bases). CDR3 length equals 14 residues. V dropped 0 bases and J dropped 7 bases, with 11 bases sitting between them. Germline V gene lookup returns CDR1 SGHNT and CDR2 YENEEA. In DNA, the CDR3 is TGTGCCAGCAGCTTAGATCTGACAGGCAATACGCAGTATTTT. Amino acid sequence: CASSLDLTGNTQYF.

The genes are TRBV6-5 and TRBJ1-1; D is uncertain. CDR1 and CDR2 from the germline V gene are MNHEY and SVGAGI. V shed 6 bases and J shed 1 base, with 9 bases lying between them. This CDR3 spans 13 amino acids. The CDR3 DNA is TGTGCCAGCAGCGCCCAGGAGAACACTGAAGCTTTCTTT. This sequence encodes CASSAQENTEAFF.

V gene TRBV2 combines with J gene TRBJ1-4; no clear D. The CDR3 extends over 14 amino acids. Trimming left V 3 bases short and J 8 bases short, with 13 bases between. Germline V gives CDR1 SNHLY, CDR2 FYNNEI. The CDR3 spells CASSEVGGREKLFF. Here the CDR3 DNA reads TGTGCCAGCAGTGAGGTAGGAGGAAGAGAAAAACTGTTTTTT.

This chain links TRBV11-3 with TRBJ2-1, with 10 bases aligning to TRBD2. Per the germline V gene, CDR1 is SGHNT and CDR2 is YENEEA. There are 15 residues in the CDR3. The V gene end was trimmed by 1 base and the J gene end by 5 bases; junction bases not matched to a gene: 2. CDR3 loop: CASSLGLAGNNEQFF. The CDR3 coding sequence is TGTGCCAGCAGCTTAGGACTAGCGGGTAACAATGAGCAGTTCTTC.

With regard to this clone: Different DNA sequences within this sample yield the same CDR3. The chain combines TRBV5-1 with TRBJ2-3; D unresolved. The CDR3 covers 13 residues. Trimming shortened V by 0 bases and J by 6 bases, and 8 bases separated the two germline ends. Germline assignment: CDR1 SGHRS and CDR2 YFSETQ. This CDR3 reads CASSLAEVDTQYF. CDR3 DNA: TGCGCCAGCAGCTTGGCCGAGGTGGATACGCAGTATTTT.

As DNA, the CDR3 is TGTGCCAGCAGTTGGGACAGGGAAGGCTCCTACAATGAGCAGTTCTTC. Translating it yields CASSWDREGSYNEQFF. The V and J genes are TRBV27 and TRBJ2-1, with 9 bases aligning to TRBD1. The CDR3 spans 16 residues. The junction had 4 bases not matched to a gene; V was cut back by 4 bases and J by 0 bases. Germline V gene sequence: CDR1 MNHEY, CDR2 SMNVEV (reference sequence).

The rearrangement uses TRBV12-3 or TRBV12-4 and TRBJ1-2; D is uncertain. V dropped 3 bases and J dropped 7 bases, with 9 bases sitting between them. The CDR3 has 12 amino acids. CDR3 sequence (DNA): TGTGCCAGCAGTTTTAATGAGTTTGGCTACACCTTC. Translating gives CASSFNEFGYTF.

This sequence joins TRBV12-3 or TRBV12-4 and TRBJ1-1, with D possibly TRBD1 on 6 matching bases. The CDR3 covers 13 residues. Trimming took off 5 bases at V and 7 bases at J, with 14 bases between the two ends. The chain's CDR3 is CASSKTGGYEAFF. The CDR3 DNA reads as TGTGCCAGCAGTAAGACAGGAGGTTATGAAGCTTTCTTT.

The chain has TRBV18 and TRBJ2-7; 10 positions match TRBD2. The CDR3 spans 16 residues. Losses at the gene ends were 0 bases for V and 6 bases for J; bases not matched to a gene: 8. Germline CDR1 is KGHSH and CDR2 is LQKENI. CDR3 protein: CASSPPLRTSGIEQYF. CDR3 sequence (DNA): TGTGCCAGCTCACCACCGTTAAGGACTAGCGGCATCGAGCAGTACTTC.

The chain employs TRBV6-5 and TRBJ1-1; D is unclear. The length of the CDR3 is 13 residues. The germline gives CDR1 MNHEY, CDR2 SVGAGI. Trimming left V 0 bases short and J 5 bases short, with 7 bases between. CDR3 in amino acids: CASSYSGRTEAFF. The DNA for the CDR3 is TGTGCCAGCAGTTACTCCGGGAGAACTGAAGCTTTCTTT.

V is TRBV6-5 and J is TRBJ2-7, with TRBD2 matching 8 bases. The germline V gene has CDR1 MNHEY and CDR2 SVGAGI. The CDR3 loop spans 15 amino acids. Unmatched junction bases numbered 8, after V lost 0 bases and J lost 7 bases. The CDR3 sequence: CASSYSFERGREQYF. In DNA, the CDR3 is TGTGCCAGCAGTTACTCGTTTGAGCGGGGGAGGGAGCAGTACTTC.

This clone has a single count. The rearrangement uses TRBV30 and TRBJ2-3; no clear D. This CDR3 contains 14 residues. V was pared by 3 bases and J by 2 bases, with 12 bases between. CDR1 is GTSNPN, CDR2 SVGIG, per germline (reference sequence). CDR3 sequence: CAWSPLRVTDTQYF. CDR3 nucleotides: TGTGCCTGGAGCCCTTTAAGAGTCACAGATACGCAGTATTTT. Full variable domain (outside the CDR3, taken from reference TRBV30 and TRBJ2-3): SQTIHQWPATLVQPVGSPLSLECTVEGTSNPNLYWYRQAAGRGLQLLFYSVGIGQISSEVPQNLSASRPQDRQFILSSKKLLLSDSGFYLCAWSPLRVTDTQYFGPGTRLTVL.

This chain links TRBV19 with TRBJ1-1; D remains unclear. The V end was cut by 1 base, the J end by 5 bases, with 17 bases between. Germline CDR1 is LNHDA and CDR2 is SQIVND (reference sequence). This CDR3 is 16 amino acids long. The CDR3 here is CASSIGNSWWSTEAFF. DNA of the CDR3: TGTGCCAGTAGTATAGGTAACAGCTGGTGGTCGACTGAAGCTTTCTTT. The full variable domain, completed using reference TRBV19 and TRBJ1-1, is DGGITQSPKYLFRKEGQNVTLSCEQNLNHDAMYWYRQDPGQGLRLIYYSQIVNDFQKGDIAEGYSVSREKKESFPLTVTSAQKNPTAFYLCASSIGNSWWSTEAFFGQGTRLTVV.

The chain has TRBV5-6 and TRBJ1-1; D call uncertain. This CDR3 has 13 residues. Germline V gives CDR1 SGHDT, CDR2 YYEEEE. Trimming pared 2 bases from V and 4 bases from J, leaving 9 bases between. This CDR3 reads CASSLFPGTEAFF. Here the CDR3 DNA reads TGTGCCAGCAGCTTATTCCCAGGCACTGAAGCTTTCTTT.

This chain uses TRBV18 with TRBJ2-3, with TRBD1 matching over 10 bases. Germline CDR1 is KGHSH and CDR2 is LQKENI. The CDR3 spans 16 residues. The trim removed 6 bases at V and 1 base at J, leaving 7 bases unmatched. CDR3 sequence: CASSRQGARGTDTQYF. The CDR3 DNA follows: TGTGCCAGCTCTCGACAGGGGGCGAGAGGCACAGATACGCAGTATTTT. Full variable domain (outside the CDR3, taken from reference TRBV18 and TRBJ2-3): NAGVMQNPRHLVRRRGQEARLRCSPMKGHSHVYWYRQLPEEGLKFMVYLQKENIIDESGMPKERFSAEFPKEGPSILRIQQVVRGDSAAYFCASSRQGARGTDTQYFGPGTRLTVL.

The chain couples TRBV9 to TRBJ2-5; 9 bases map to TRBD2. The CDR3 loop spans 17 amino acids. Germline assignment: CDR1 SGDLS and CDR2 YYNGEE. V was pared by 4 bases and J by 5 bases, with 15 bases of the junction left unmatched. Written as DNA, the CDR3 is TGTGCCAGCAGCCCAGGTATGGTAGCGGGAGCTCGGGAGACCCAGTACTTC. Translated: CASSPGMVAGARETQYF.

The genes are TRBV28 and TRBJ1-2; no clear D gene. Trimming left V 7 bases short and J 2 bases short, with 20 bases between. CDR3 size: 16 residues. CDR1 is MDHEN and CDR2 is SYDVKM in the germline V gene. DNA for the CDR3: TGTGCCAGCACCTCGACGAACCCGACTCCGAACTATGGCTACACCTTC. It codes for CASTSTNPTPNYGYTF.